Each of the 12 T cell receptor beta chains below was sequenced from the same sample in a study of control samples from healthy donors and cancer patients. This table comes from immunoSEQ multiplex PCR, and its TCRdb copy is limited to in-frame clones, with some not included. The table records roughly 130,000 clones, about 88% of them present only once. The sample taken for sequencing was blood. The receptors derive from a man in his fifties or sixties in good health.

The chain recombines TRBV11-3 with TRBJ2-5; D unresolved. V gave up 8 bases and J gave up 1 base, with 8 bases separating them. The CDR3 loop spans 12 amino acids. Germline lookup yields CDR1 SGHNT and CDR2 YENEEA. CDR3 in DNA: TGTGCCAGCGGCGGTTCCCAAGAGACCCAGTACTTC. It specifies CASGGSQETQYF.

The chain joins TRBV19 to TRBJ2-2; 7 bases agree with TRBD1. The CDR3 loop spans 13 amino acids. Per the germline V gene, CDR1 is LNHDA and CDR2 is SQIVND (reference sequence). With V trimmed by 4 bases and J by 9 bases, 5 bases remained unmatched. CDR3 bases: TGTGCCAGTAGTACCGAGACAGGGTGGGAGCTGTTTTTT. Translated: CASSTETGWELFF.

The V call is TRBV2, the J call TRBJ1-5; 10 nucleotides line up with TRBD1. Germline V lookup: CDR1 SNHLY, CDR2 FYNNEI. V was pared by 6 bases and J by 0 bases, with 11 bases of the junction left unmatched. The CDR3 spans 18 residues. CDR3 loop: CASRASGQGTYSNQPQHF. The CDR3 region has the DNA TGTGCCAGCAGAGCCTCGGGACAGGGGACTTATAGCAATCAGCCCCAGCATTTT.

J is TRBJ1-1 and V is TRBV5-1; D not resolved. This CDR3 comprises 12 residues. Germline V gives CDR1 SGHRS, CDR2 YFSETQ. Between the trimmed V and J ends, which lost 4 bases and 3 bases, there was a span of 7 bases. CDR3 coding DNA: TGCGCCAGCAGCGAGCCAGACACTGAAGCTTTCTTT. Its translation is CASSEPDTEAFF. The variable domain in full, with the rest retrieved from reference TRBV5-1 and TRBJ1-1, is KAGVTQTPRYLIKTRGQQVTLSCSPISGHRSVSWYQQTPGQGLQFLFEYFSETQRNKGNFPGRFSGRQFSNSRSEMNVSTLELGDSALYLCASSEPDTEAFFGQGTRLTVV.

The V call is TRBV3-1 (or the pseudogene TRBV3-2), the J call TRBJ2-7; 10 bases agree with TRBD1. Germline trimming cut 4 bases from V and 7 bases from J; bases unmatched to any gene: 4. Germline values: CDR1 LGHDT, CDR2 YNNKEL (reference sequence). This CDR3 has 13 residues. The CDR3 loop reads CASSLRTGGEQYF. CDR3 sequence (DNA): TGTGCCAGCAGCCTACGGACAGGGGGAGAGCAGTACTTC.

The J gene is TRBJ1-2, the V gene TRBV6-2 or TRBV6-3; 8 nucleotides agree with TRBD1. Per the germline V gene, CDR1 is MNHEY and CDR2 is SVGEGT. CDR3 size: 15 residues. The V gene end was trimmed by 3 bases and the J gene end by 5 bases; junction bases not matched to a gene: 8. Written as DNA, the CDR3 is TGTGCCAGCAGTTATACGCGACAGGGGAGGTATGGCTACACCTTC. This gives the protein CASSYTRQGRYGYTF.

The chain uses TRBV30 and TRBJ2-5; tentatively, D is TRBD1 or TRBD2 (5 bases each). The CDR3 has 15 amino acids. V lost 0 bases and J lost 4, with 15 bases in between. In germline, CDR1 is GTSNPN, CDR2 SVGIG (reference sequence). The CDR3 sequence is CAWSVGRGVRETQYF. The CDR3 DNA sequence: TGTGCCTGGAGTGTTGGTAGAGGGGTTAGAGAGACCCAGTACTTC.

The J gene is TRBJ1-5, the V gene TRBV10-3; D perhaps matches TRBD1 (6 bases). The CDR3 consists of 14 residues. Trimming cost V 10 bases and J 0 bases, with 13 bases left between them. From germline, CDR1 is ENHRY and CDR2 SYGVKD. CDR3 in DNA: TGTGCCACCCGGACAGACAATAGCAATCAGCCCCAGCATTTT. This codes for CATRTDNSNQPQHF.

The chain combines TRBV9 with TRBJ2-7; 8 bases line up with TRBD1. Trimming at V came to 8 bases and at J to 3 bases, leaving 4 bases not matched to a gene. The germline V gene encodes CDR1 SGDLS and CDR2 YYNGEE. The CDR3 has 12 residues. CDR3: CARGQGNYEQYF. The CDR3 nucleotides read TGTGCCAGAGGACAGGGAAACTACGAGCAGTACTTC.

The table lists this clone with a few counts. The gene calls are TRBV11-2 and TRBJ2-7; unclear D gene. CDR3 length: 13 residues. The V end lost 7 bases, the J end lost 2 bases, and 12 bases lay between the germline ends. The V gene's germline CDR1 is SGHAT and CDR2 FQNNGV. CDR3 nucleotide sequence: TGTGCCAGCAATTGGGCCGGAGCCTACGAGCAGTACTTC. Amino acid sequence: CASNWAGAYEQYF.

The chain links TRBV5-4 to TRBJ2-2; 10 positions agree with TRBD1. Germline V lookup: CDR1 SGHNT, CDR2 YYREEE (reference sequence). This CDR3 is 15 amino acids long. The V segment lost 5 bases and the J segment 7 bases; nucleotides outside the gene matches: 8. The CDR3: CASSPTGGKGGELFF. The DNA of the CDR3 is TGTGCCAGCAGTCCGACAGGGGGCAAGGGCGGGGAGCTGTTTTTT.

V and J are TRBV10-3 and TRBJ2-5; possible D gene TRBD2, 5 bases. CDR3 length equals 12 residues. Germline assignment: CDR1 ENHRY and CDR2 SYGVKD. V was pared by 6 bases and J by 0 bases, with 5 bases between. The CDR3 loop is CAISGDQETQYF. In nucleotides, the CDR3 is TGTGCCATCAGCGGGGACCAAGAGACCCAGTACTTC.